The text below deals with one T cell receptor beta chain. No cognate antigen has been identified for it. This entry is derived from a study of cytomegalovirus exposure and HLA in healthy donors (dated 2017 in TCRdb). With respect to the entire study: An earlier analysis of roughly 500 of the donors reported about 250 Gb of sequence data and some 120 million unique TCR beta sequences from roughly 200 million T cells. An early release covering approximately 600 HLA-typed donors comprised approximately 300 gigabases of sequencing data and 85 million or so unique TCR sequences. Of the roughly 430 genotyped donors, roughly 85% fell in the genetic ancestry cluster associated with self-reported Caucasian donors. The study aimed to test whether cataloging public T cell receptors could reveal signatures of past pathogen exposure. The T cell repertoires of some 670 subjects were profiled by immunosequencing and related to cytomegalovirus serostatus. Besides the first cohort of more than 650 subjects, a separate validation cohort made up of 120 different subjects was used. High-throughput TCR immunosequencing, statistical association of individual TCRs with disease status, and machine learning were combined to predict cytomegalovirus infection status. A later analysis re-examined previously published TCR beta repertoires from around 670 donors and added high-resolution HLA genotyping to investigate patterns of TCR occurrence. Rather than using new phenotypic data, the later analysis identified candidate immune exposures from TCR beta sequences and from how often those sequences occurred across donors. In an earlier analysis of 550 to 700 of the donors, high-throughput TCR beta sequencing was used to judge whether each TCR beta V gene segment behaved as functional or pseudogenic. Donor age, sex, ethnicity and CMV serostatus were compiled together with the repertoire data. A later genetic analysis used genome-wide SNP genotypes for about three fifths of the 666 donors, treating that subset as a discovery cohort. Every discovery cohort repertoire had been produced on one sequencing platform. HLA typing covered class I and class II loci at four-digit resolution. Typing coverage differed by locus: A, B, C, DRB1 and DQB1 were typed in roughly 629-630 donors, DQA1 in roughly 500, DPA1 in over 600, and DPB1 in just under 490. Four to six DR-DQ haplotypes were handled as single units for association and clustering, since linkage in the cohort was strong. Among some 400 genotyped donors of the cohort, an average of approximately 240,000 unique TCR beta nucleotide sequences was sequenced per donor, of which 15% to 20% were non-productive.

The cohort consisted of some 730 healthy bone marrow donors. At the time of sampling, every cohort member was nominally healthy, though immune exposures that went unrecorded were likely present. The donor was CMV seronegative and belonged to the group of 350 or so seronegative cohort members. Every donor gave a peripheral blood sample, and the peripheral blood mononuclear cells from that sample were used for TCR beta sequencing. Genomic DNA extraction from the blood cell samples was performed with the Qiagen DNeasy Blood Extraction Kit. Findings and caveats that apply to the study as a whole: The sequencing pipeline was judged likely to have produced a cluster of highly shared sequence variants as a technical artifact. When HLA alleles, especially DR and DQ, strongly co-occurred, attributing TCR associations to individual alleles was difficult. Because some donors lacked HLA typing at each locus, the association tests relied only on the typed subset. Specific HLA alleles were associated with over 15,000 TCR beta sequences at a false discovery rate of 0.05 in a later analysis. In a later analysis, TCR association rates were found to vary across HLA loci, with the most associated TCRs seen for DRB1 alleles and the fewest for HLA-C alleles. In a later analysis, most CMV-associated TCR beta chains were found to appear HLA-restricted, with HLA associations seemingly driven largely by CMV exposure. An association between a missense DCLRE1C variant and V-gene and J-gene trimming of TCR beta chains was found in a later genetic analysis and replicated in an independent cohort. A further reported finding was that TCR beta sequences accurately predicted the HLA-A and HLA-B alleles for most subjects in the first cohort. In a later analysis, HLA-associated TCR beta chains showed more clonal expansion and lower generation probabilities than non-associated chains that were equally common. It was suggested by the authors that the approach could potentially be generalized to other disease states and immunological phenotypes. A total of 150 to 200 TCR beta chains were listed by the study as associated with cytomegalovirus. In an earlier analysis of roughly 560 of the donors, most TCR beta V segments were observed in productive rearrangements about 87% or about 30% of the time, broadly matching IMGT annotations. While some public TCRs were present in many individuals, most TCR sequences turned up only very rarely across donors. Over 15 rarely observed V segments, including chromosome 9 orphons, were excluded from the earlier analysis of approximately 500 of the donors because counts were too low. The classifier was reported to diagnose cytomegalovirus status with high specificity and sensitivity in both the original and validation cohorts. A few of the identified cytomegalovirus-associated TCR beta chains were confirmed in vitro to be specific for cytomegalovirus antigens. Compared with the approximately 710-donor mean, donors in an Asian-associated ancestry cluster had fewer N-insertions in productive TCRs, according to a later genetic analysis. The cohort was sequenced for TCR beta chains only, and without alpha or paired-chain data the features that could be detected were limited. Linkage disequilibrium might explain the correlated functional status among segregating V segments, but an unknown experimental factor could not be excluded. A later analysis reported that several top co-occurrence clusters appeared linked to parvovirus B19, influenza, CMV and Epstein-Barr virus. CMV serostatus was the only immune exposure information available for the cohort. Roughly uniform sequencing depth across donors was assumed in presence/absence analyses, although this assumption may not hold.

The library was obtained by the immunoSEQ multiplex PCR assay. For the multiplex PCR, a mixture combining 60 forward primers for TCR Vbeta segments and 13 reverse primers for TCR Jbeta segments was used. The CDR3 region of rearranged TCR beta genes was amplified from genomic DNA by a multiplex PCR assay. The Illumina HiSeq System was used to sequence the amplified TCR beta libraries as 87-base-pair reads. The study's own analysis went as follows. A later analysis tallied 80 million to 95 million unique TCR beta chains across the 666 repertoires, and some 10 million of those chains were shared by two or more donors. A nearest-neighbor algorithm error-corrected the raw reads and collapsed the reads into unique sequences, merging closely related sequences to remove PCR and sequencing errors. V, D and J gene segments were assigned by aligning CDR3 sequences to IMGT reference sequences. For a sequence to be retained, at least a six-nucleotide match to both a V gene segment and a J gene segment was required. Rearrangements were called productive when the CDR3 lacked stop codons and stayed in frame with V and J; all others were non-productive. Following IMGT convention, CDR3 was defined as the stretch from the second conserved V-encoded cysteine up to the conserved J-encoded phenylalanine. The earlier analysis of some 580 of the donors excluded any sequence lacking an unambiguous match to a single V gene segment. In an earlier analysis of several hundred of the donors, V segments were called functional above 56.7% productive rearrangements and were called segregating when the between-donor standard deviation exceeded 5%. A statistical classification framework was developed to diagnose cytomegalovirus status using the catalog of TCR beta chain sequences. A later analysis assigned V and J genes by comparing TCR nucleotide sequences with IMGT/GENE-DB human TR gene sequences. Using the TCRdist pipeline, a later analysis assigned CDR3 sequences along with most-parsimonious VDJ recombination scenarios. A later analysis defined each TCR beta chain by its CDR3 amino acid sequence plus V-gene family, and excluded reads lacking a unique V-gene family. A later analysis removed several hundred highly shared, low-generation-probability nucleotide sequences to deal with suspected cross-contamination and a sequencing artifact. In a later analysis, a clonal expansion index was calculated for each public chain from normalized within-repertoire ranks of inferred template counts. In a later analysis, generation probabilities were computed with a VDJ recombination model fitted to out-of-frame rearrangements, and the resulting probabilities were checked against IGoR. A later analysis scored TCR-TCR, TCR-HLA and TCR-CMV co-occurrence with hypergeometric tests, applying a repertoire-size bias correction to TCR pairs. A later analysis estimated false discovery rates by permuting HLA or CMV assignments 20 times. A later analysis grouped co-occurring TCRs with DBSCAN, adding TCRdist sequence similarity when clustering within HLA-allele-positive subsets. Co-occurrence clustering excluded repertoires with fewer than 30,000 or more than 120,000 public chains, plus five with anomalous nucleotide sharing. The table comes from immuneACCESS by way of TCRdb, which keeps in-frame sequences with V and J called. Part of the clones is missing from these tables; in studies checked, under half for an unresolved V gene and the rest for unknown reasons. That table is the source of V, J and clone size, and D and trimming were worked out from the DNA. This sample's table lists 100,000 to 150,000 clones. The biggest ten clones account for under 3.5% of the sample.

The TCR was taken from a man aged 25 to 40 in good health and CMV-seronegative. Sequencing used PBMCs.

CDR3 reads: CAWRARDRGQGSPLHF. The DNA reads TGTGCCTGGAGAGCCCGGGACAGGGGGCAGGGGTCACCCCTCCACTTT. The chain employs TRBV30 and TRBJ1-6; 12 nucleotides in the junction match TRBD1. CDR1 and CDR2, per the germline V gene (reference sequence), are GTSNPN and SVGIG. Trimmed from V: 3 bases; trimmed from J: 10 bases; junction bases lacking a gene match: 10. The CDR3 spans 16 residues, from the cysteine through the phenylalanine. Only the CDR3 portion is preserved as DNA: 48 bases, with reading frame beginning at the first base.